The 15 T cell receptor beta chains listed next were all sequenced from one sample in a study of OX40 agonist ivuxolimab in advanced cancers. Produced via immunoSEQ multiplex PCR; TCRdb's table is partial and in-frame only. The sample records over 55,000 clones, roughly 89% being singletons. The source was CD4+ or CD8+ T cells sorted from blood, collected in a trial of the OX40 agonist ivuxolimab. These receptor sequences come from an adult with an advanced solid tumor such as melanoma, head and neck, liver or kidney cancer.

This chain links TRBV30 with TRBJ2-5; D remains unclear. The germline CDR1 and CDR2 sequences are GTSNPN and SVGIG (reference sequence). This CDR3 is built from 13 residues. Deletions cut 2 bases from V and 7 bases from J, with 14 bases between. CDR3 region: CAWSTGPLLTQYF. CDR3 bases: TGTGCCTGGAGTACCGGGCCCCTATTGACCCAGTACTTC.

V is TRBV6-1 and J is TRBJ2-1; possibly TRBD1 for D (5 bases). Germline CDR1 reads MNHNS; CDR2 reads SASEGT. The V gene lost 4 bases and the J gene lost 4 bases, with 11 bases spanning the gap. The CDR3 consists of 14 residues. CDR3 sequence (DNA): TGTGCCAGCAGTGGACGACAGTTATACAATGAGCAGTTCTTC. Its translation is CASSGRQLYNEQFF.

The chain combines TRBV11-2 with TRBJ2-6; D uncertain. The V and J ends lost 5 bases and 1 base respectively, with 18 bases between them. CDR1 and CDR2 (germline): SGHAT, FQNNGV. The length of the CDR3 is 18 residues. The chain's CDR3 is CASSTAFYSLSGANVLTF. The DNA of the CDR3 is TGTGCCAGCAGCACCGCCTTTTATTCCCTTTCTGGGGCCAACGTCCTGACTTTC.

This clone came up once. The gene calls are TRBV27 and TRBJ2-3, with TRBD2 matching 12 bases. The V and J ends lost 0 bases and 6 bases, in that order; junction bases with no gene match: 4. The CDR3 runs to 16 residues. CDR1 is MNHEY and CDR2 is SMNVEV in the germline V gene (reference sequence). CDR3 nucleotides: TGTGCCAGCAGTTTATCCCACGGGACTAGCGGGGATACGCAGTATTTT. Translating it yields CASSLSHGTSGDTQYF.

CDR3 amino acids: CASSNHGKNIQYF. The CDR3 DNA is TGTGCCAGCAGCAACCATGGCAAAAACATTCAGTACTTC. The V and J genes are TRBV21-1 and TRBJ2-4. TRBV21-1 is a pseudogene. CDR3 size: 13 residues.

The chain is built from TRBV12-5 and TRBJ2-3; D tentatively fits TRBD1 or TRBD2 (7 bases each). The V gene's germline CDR1 is LGHNT and CDR2 FRNRAP. V was trimmed by 4 bases and J by 2 bases, leaving 19 bases between them. The CDR3 totals 17 residues. CDR3 region: CASGWPRGGPNTDTQYF. The CDR3 DNA reads as TGTGCTAGTGGTTGGCCCAGGGGGGGACCCAACACAGATACGCAGTATTTT. The full variable domain, in which reference TRBV12-5 and TRBJ2-3 provide the parts outside the CDR3, is DARVTQTPRHKVTEMGQEVTMRCQPILGHNTVFWYRQTMMQGLELLAYFRNRAPLDDSGMPKDRFSAEMPDATLATLKIQPSEPRDSAVYFCASGWPRGGPNTDTQYFGPGTRLTVL.

V and J are TRBV5-1 and TRBJ2-1, with a possible D match to TRBD1 (5 bases). V lost 0 bases and J lost 2, with 9 bases in between. Germline CDR1 reads SGHRS; CDR2 reads YFSETQ. There are 15 residues in the CDR3. The CDR3 DNA reads as TGCGCCAGCAGCTTGGAGGGGTACCCCTACAATGAGCAGTTCTTC. This encodes CASSLEGYPYNEQFF.

A single count supports this clone. V usage is TRBV6-5 and J usage is TRBJ1-2; the D gene is possibly TRBD1 (5 bases). Per germline, CDR1 MNHEY and CDR2 SVGAGI. The V and J ends lost 5 bases and 3 bases respectively, with 7 bases between them. The CDR3 contains 12 residues. The CDR3 region has the DNA TGTGCCAGCAGTGACAGCGACTATGGCTACACCTTC. Amino acids: CASSDSDYGYTF.

By share, this clone counts as medium-sized. The chain employs TRBV7-8 and TRBJ2-2; 10 bases agree with TRBD2. The CDR3 length is 14 residues. CDR1 and CDR2 from the germline V gene are SGHVS and FQNEAQ. With 7 bases clipped from V and 6 bases from J, the junction kept 5 bases outside the gene matches. This CDR3 is CASKSLAGAGELFF. The CDR3 coding sequence is TGTGCCAGCAAAAGCCTAGCGGGAGCCGGGGAGCTGTTTTTT.

V gene TRBV7-9 combines with J gene TRBJ2-3, with 7 bases matching TRBD1. CDR1 and CDR2 (germline): SEHNR, FQNEAQ (reference sequence). The length of the CDR3 is 14 residues. With V trimmed by 6 bases and J by 4 bases, 7 bases remained unmatched. The CDR3 DNA is TGTGCCAGCAGGGAAAACCAGGGGGCAGATACGCAGTATTTT. Translated: CASRENQGADTQYF.

V usage is TRBV11-2 and J usage is TRBJ1-6; maybe TRBD1 (6 bases). Germline CDR1 reads SGHAT; CDR2 reads FQNNGV. V was trimmed by 5 bases and J by 3 bases, leaving 8 bases between them. This CDR3 contains 14 residues. The CDR3 DNA follows: TGTGCCAGCAGCCGGACAGACTATAATTCACCCCTCCACTTT. It is translated as CASSRTDYNSPLHF.

The CDR3: CASSTGLAGTDTQYF. In DNA, the CDR3 is TGTGCCAGCAGTACCGGACTAGCGGGCACAGATACGCAGTATTTT. This chain links TRBV2 with TRBJ2-3; 10 nucleotides match TRBD2. The CDR3 extends over 15 amino acids. Germline V gene data show CDR1 as SNHLY and CDR2 as FYNNEI. The junction had 3 bases not matched to a gene; V was cut back by 5 bases and J by 1 base.

This clone has a single count. This chain links TRBV29-1 with TRBJ2-7; D remains unclear. CDR1 and CDR2 from the germline V gene are SQVTM and ANQGSEA. V lost 6 bases and J lost 0, with 6 bases in between. This CDR3 is 11 amino acids long. CDR3 bases: TGCAGCGTGGCCACCTCCTACGAGCAGTACTTC. It yields the protein CSVATSYEQYF.

This chain connects TRBV23-1 to TRBJ2-1, with TRBD2 matching over 13 bases. TRBV23-1 is noted as an ORF with a role that remains uncertain. The length of the CDR3 is 19 residues. Trimming at V came to 3 bases and at J to 2 bases, leaving 10 bases not matched to a gene. The CDR3 loop reads CASSHSGLAGAPTYNEQFF. In DNA, the CDR3 is TGCGCCAGCAGTCACTCCGGACTAGCGGGAGCGCCCACCTACAATGAGCAGTTCTTC.

This chain's CDR3 is CASSLVEEGSYEQYF. CDR3 nucleotide sequence: TGTGCCAGCAGCTTAGTCGAGGAGGGCTCCTACGAGCAGTACTTC. The chain has TRBV13 and TRBJ2-7; tentative D call: TRBD2 (6 bases). Germline CDR1 is PRHDT and CDR2 is FYEKMQ (reference sequence). The V and J ends lost 1 base and 0 bases respectively, with 10 bases between them. This CDR3 comprises 15 residues. Together with reference TRBV13 and TRBJ2-7, the CDR3 gives the full variable domain: AAGVIQSPRHLIKEKRETATLKCYPIPRHDTVYWYQQGPGQDPQFLISFYEKMQSDKGSIPDRFSAQQFSDYHSELNMSSLELGDSALYFCASSLVEEGSYEQYFGPGTRLTVT.